This T cell receptor (beta chain) was identified in a study of blood T cell repertoires in COVID-19. Overall study context: From the United States, Italy and Spain came samples of acute and convalescent COVID-19. In each case, the material was cDNA or gDNA derived from T cells, B-cell-depleted T cells, or PBMCs.

CDR1 and CDR2 (germline): SGHTA, FQGTGA. CDR3 length: 21 amino acids. V shed 4 bases, J shed 1 base, and the junction held 23 bases outside the gene matches. Original methodology: Reference gene primer amplification gave nucleated cell count estimates. Method: immunoSEQ multiplex PCR; TCRdb's copy keeps in-frame clones and lacks some. V and J calls and clone size follow that table, whereas D and trimming were derived from the DNA. The sample holds under 300,000 clones, around 81% seen once. The receptor was derived from a man aged 30 to 39 who had recovered from COVID-19. The J gene is TRBJ1-1, the V gene TRBV7-3, with 8 bases that match TRBD1. The specimen sequenced was peripheral blood. CDR3 nucleotides: TGTGCCAGCAGCTGTAACGGCGCGAGCGCCCCTTCGACAGGGGCGAACACTGAAGCTTTCTTT. Residues: CASSCNGASAPSTGANTEAFF. The complete variable domain, with remaining parts taken from reference TRBV7-3 and TRBJ1-1, reads GAGVSQTPSNKVTEKGKYVELRCDPISGHTALYWYRQSLGQGPEFLIYFQGTGAADDSGLPNDRFFAVRPEGSVSTLKIQRTERGDSAVYLCASSCNGASAPSTGANTEAFFGQGTRLTVV.